The T cell receptor (beta chain) described here comes from a study of Graves' ophthalmopathy and Graves' hyperthyroidism. This clonotype was seen more than once but under ten times. RNA transcripts were the template, and TCR beta CDR3 regions were amplified from them. A first-round RT-PCR used HTBI primers, followed by a second-round multiplex PCR. From the multiplex PCR reads, TCRdb called clonotypes with MiXCR, one entry per CDR3 protein. There are some 750,000 distinct CDR3 sequences in the sample; roughly 40% occur only once, and approximately 46% lies in the top ten. The germline gives CDR1 ENHRY, CDR2 SYGVKD. The CDR3 has 15 residues. V gave up 10 bases and J gave up 4 bases, with 20 bases separating them.

Input material: peripheral blood. The rearrangement uses TRBV10-3 and TRBJ1-5; no firm D call. The sequence derives from an adult man with Graves' ophthalmopathy. CDR3 DNA: TGTGCCAGCAGCTACAAAAGAGGGTCGAATCAGCCCCAGCATTTT. Protein: CASSYKRGSNQPQHF.